This is a list of T cell receptor beta chains from one sample in a study of blood T cell repertoires in COVID-19. Clones were sequenced by immunoSEQ multiplex PCR, and TCRdb holds only the in-frame ones, with some missing. The repertoire has 110,000 or so clones, about nine tenths of them found once; the top ten carry approximately 7.7%. The sample was peripheral blood. These receptors were obtained from a human donor in a cohort sampled during active COVID-19. CDR3s include the opening cysteine and the closing phenylalanine or tryptophan. A D gene is named only where the DNA matches it firmly. Clone size is given for some rows only: seen once, a few or many times, or a class if the clone is expanded.

cdr3_aa | cdr3_nt | clone_size | j_call | d_call | v_call
CSARRGVEAFF | TGCAGTGCTAGGCGGGGGGTTGAAGCTTTCTTT | - | TRBJ1-1 | - | TRBV20-1
CAWSVQRTSGGLNTQYF | TGTGCCTGGAGTGTACAAAGGACTTCGGGGGGACTCAATACGCAGTATTTT | - | TRBJ2-3 | TRBD2 | TRBV30
CASEEEHNEQFF | TGTGCCAGCGAGGAGGAACACAATGAGCAGTTCTTC | - | TRBJ2-1 | - | TRBV2
CATSRQSNQPQHF | TGTGCCACCAGCCGACAGAGCAATCAGCCCCAGCATTTT | - | TRBJ1-5 | - | TRBV15
CASSRGVGNTDTQYF | TGCGCCAGCAGCCGGGGGGTAGGGAACACAGATACGCAGTATTTT | - | TRBJ2-3 | TRBD2 | TRBV5-1
CASGTPQETQYF | TGTGCCAGCGGGACACCCCAAGAGACCCAGTACTTC | - | TRBJ2-5 | - | TRBV2
CASTARSGGDTIYF | TGTGCCAGCACTGCCAGATCCGGAGGGGACACCATATATTTT | - | TRBJ1-3 | - | TRBV7-9
CASSSGTSGAYEQYF | TGTGCCAGCAGCTCGGGGACTAGCGGAGCCTACGAGCAGTACTTC | - | TRBJ2-7 | TRBD2 | TRBV5-4
CASSFTGLSSYEQYF | TGTGCCAGCAGCTTTACGGGACTATCGTCCTACGAGCAGTACTTC | - | TRBJ2-7 | TRBD2 | TRBV7-9
CASSPGQEGNTIYF | TGTGCCAGCTCACCGGGACAGGAAGGAAACACCATATATTTT | - | TRBJ1-3 | TRBD1 | TRBV18
CASSLLSRFRVHGYTF | TGTGCCAGCAGCTTACTATCGAGATTCAGGGTTCATGGCTACACCTTC | once | TRBJ1-2 | - | TRBV28
CASSFRQGASYEQYF | TGTGCCAGCAGCTTCAGACAGGGGGCCTCCTACGAGCAGTACTTC | - | TRBJ2-7 | TRBD1 | TRBV11-2
CASSPGGRDTEAFF | TGTGCCAGCTCCCCGGGGGGAAGAGACACTGAAGCTTTCTTT | - | TRBJ1-1 | - | TRBV18
CSVGEGAGQPQHF | TGCAGCGTTGGGGAAGGGGCAGGTCAGCCCCAGCATTTT | - | TRBJ1-5 | - | TRBV29-1
CASSSQPGQGMDGYTF | TGTGCCAGCAGCTCTCAACCGGGACAGGGTATGGATGGCTACACCTTC | - | TRBJ1-2 | TRBD1 | TRBV7-8
CASSWDRGNSPLHF | TGCGCCAGCAGCTGGGACAGGGGAAATTCACCCCTCCACTTT | - | TRBJ1-6 | TRBD1 | TRBV5-1
CASSYSRERNEQFF | TGTGCCAGCAGTTACTCGCGGGAGAGGAATGAGCAGTTCTTC | once | TRBJ2-1 | TRBD2 | TRBV6-5
CASSLGIATNEKLFF | TGTGCCAGCAGCCTCGGGATCGCAACTAATGAAAAACTGTTTTTT | once | TRBJ1-4 | - | TRBV5-4
CASMRGSAYEQYF | TGTGCCAGCATGAGGGGGTCAGCCTACGAGCAGTACTTC | once | TRBJ2-7 | - | TRBV5-6
CASSEQGDTKYSGANVLTF | TGTGCCAGTAGTGAACAGGGGGATACTAAATACTCTGGGGCCAACGTCCTGACTTTC | once | TRBJ2-6 | TRBD1 | TRBV19
CASSQGRVGEQFF | TGTGCCAGCAGCCAAGGCAGGGTGGGTGAGCAGTTCTTC | - | TRBJ2-1 | - | TRBV14
CASGLQGEGGYTF | TGTGCTAGTGGTTTGCAGGGGGAAGGCGGCTACACCTTC | - | TRBJ1-2 | TRBD1 | TRBV12-5
CASSQGQQETQYF | TGTGCCAGCAGCCAGGGACAGCAAGAGACCCAGTACTTC | - | TRBJ2-5 | TRBD1 | TRBV7-6
CATSSPPWDRGPNREKLFF | TGTGCCACCAGCAGCCCCCCTTGGGACAGGGGTCCTAATAGGGAAAAACTGTTTTTT | - | TRBJ1-4 | TRBD1 | TRBV15
CASSLGGQGKDTQYF | TGCGCCAGCAGCTTGGGAGGGCAGGGGAAAGATACGCAGTATTTT | - | TRBJ2-3 | - | TRBV5-1
CASSLAVAHTDNEQFF | TGTGCCAGCAGCTTAGCAGTAGCCCACACCGACAATGAGCAGTTCTTC | - | TRBJ2-1 | - | TRBV11-3
CASSEVQSNYGYTF | TGTGCCAGCTCTGAGGTCCAGTCAAACTATGGCTACACCTTC | - | TRBJ1-2 | - | TRBV18
CSVEWQNTGELFF | TGCAGCGTTGAGTGGCAGAACACCGGGGAGCTGTTTTTT | few | TRBJ2-2 | - | TRBV29-1
CASIGWGGNTEAFF | TGTGCCAGCATCGGTTGGGGAGGGAACACTGAAGCTTTCTTT | - | TRBJ1-1 | - | TRBV28
CASSSSCVLDEQYF | TGTGCCAGCAGCTCTAGTTGTGTGTTAGACGAGCAGTACTTC | - | TRBJ2-7 | - | TRBV3-1/TRBV3-2
CASSPDRRGTEAFF | TGTGCCAGCAGCCCAGACAGAAGGGGGACTGAAGCTTTCTTT | - | TRBJ1-1 | - | TRBV6-5
CASIWTSVDTQYF | TGTGCCAGCATATGGACTAGCGTAGATACGCAGTATTTT | - | TRBJ2-3 | TRBD2 | TRBV6-5
CSVVGGWGEQFF | TGCAGCGTTGTGGGGGGATGGGGTGAGCAGTTCTTC | once | TRBJ2-1 | - | TRBV29-1
CASSGLTLNTEAFF | TGTGCCAGCAGCGGACTGACATTGAACACTGAAGCTTTCTTT | many | TRBJ1-1 | - | TRBV7-9
CSVQRTGHEQYF | TGCAGCGTCCAACGGACAGGGCACGAGCAGTACTTC | - | TRBJ2-7 | TRBD1 | TRBV29-1
CASSPRTEGETQYF | TGTGCCAGCAGCCCTCGGACAGAGGGAGAGACCCAGTACTTC | - | TRBJ2-5 | - | TRBV9
CSVVAGGGTYNEQFF | TGCAGCGTTGTAGCGGGAGGGGGGACCTACAATGAGCAGTTCTTC | - | TRBJ2-1 | TRBD2 | TRBV29-1
CASSSGQQPNQPQHF | TGTGCCAGTAGTTCTGGACAGCAGCCCAATCAGCCCCAGCATTTT | - | TRBJ1-5 | - | TRBV19
CASSGDYGETQYF | TGTGCCAGCAGTGGGGACTATGGAGAGACCCAGTACTTC | - | TRBJ2-5 | TRBD2 | TRBV6-4
CASSITGQGTYEQYF | TGTGCCAGTAGTATTACGGGACAGGGTACCTACGAGCAGTACTTC | - | TRBJ2-7 | TRBD1 | TRBV19
CASSSATSGRSTGELFF | TGTGCCAGCAGTTCGGCGACTAGCGGGAGGTCTACCGGGGAGCTGTTTTTT | once | TRBJ2-2 | TRBD2 | TRBV27
CASIQMNTEAFF | TGTGCCAGCATACAGATGAACACTGAAGCTTTCTTT | - | TRBJ1-1 | - | TRBV6-6
CASKIWSSGYEQYF | TGTGCCAGCAAAATCTGGTCTAGCGGTTACGAGCAGTACTTC | - | TRBJ2-7 | TRBD2 | TRBV28
CASSLRVGSLGNTIYF | TGTGCCAGCAGCTTAAGGGTCGGGAGTCTAGGAAACACCATATATTTT | few | TRBJ1-3 | - | TRBV5-4
CASSFGGAGGSGNTIYF | TGTGCCAGCAGCTTTGGAGGGGCGGGGGGATCTGGAAACACCATATATTTT | - | TRBJ1-3 | - | TRBV5-4